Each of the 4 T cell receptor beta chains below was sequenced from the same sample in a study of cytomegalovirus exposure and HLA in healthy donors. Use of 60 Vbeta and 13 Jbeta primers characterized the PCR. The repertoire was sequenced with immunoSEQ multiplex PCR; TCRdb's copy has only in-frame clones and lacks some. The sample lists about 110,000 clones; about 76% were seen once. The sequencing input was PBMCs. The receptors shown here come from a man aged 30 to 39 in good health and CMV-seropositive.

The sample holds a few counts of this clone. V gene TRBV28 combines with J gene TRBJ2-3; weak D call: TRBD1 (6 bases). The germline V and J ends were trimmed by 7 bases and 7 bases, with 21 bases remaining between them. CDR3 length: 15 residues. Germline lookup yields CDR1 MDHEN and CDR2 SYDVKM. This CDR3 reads CASTRDNRKTNTQYF. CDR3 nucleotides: TGTGCCAGCACCCGGGACAACCGCAAGACAAATACGCAGTATTTT.

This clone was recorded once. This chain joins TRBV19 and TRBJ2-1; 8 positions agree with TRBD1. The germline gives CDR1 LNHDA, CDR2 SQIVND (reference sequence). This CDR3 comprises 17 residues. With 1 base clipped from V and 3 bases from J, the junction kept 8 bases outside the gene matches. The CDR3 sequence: CASSIGEGTGYYNEQFF. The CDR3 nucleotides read TGTGCCAGTAGTATAGGAGAGGGGACAGGTTACTACAATGAGCAGTTCTTC.

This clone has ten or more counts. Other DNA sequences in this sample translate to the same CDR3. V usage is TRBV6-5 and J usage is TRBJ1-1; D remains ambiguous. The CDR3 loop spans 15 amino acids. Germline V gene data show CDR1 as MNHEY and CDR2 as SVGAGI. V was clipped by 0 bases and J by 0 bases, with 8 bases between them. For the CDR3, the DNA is TGTGCCAGCAGTTACTCGACAAGGATGAACACTGAAGCTTTCTTT. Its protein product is CASSYSTRMNTEAFF.

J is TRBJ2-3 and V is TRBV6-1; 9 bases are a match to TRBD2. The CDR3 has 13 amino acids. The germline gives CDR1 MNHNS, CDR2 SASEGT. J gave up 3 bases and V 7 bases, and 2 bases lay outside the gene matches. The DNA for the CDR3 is TGTGCCAGCACCGGACTAGCGACAGATACGCAGTATTTT. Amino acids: CASTGLATDTQYF.